Below are 21 T cell receptor beta chains sequenced from a single sample in a study of blood T cell repertoires in COVID-19 (TCRdb year 2020). The library came from the immunoSEQ multiplex PCR assay. TCRdb carries this immuneACCESS record with in-frame sequences only. Its versions omit some clonotypes, under half of them owing to an unresolved V gene in the studies checked, with the rest unexplained. The sample table records about 160,000 clones; 70% to 85% of these occur just once. Clones ranked in the top ten supply approximately 22% of the sample. The sample comprised peripheral blood. The receptors originated from a woman at least 80 years old with acute or convalescent COVID-19.

This chain connects TRBV27 to TRBJ2-7; 10 bases line up with TRBD2. With 5 bases clipped from V and 3 bases from J, the junction kept 10 bases outside the gene matches. Germline V CDR1 and CDR2: MNHEY, SMNVEV (reference sequence). This CDR3 region has 16 residues. The CDR3 loop is CASSPMGLAMSYEQYF. The CDR3 DNA reads as TGTGCCAGCAGTCCCATGGGACTAGCGATGAGCTACGAGCAGTACTTC.

V gene TRBV15 combines with J gene TRBJ2-1; TRBD1 matches at 9 bases. The CDR3 consists of 18 residues. V lost 5 bases, J lost 1 base, and 12 bases stayed unmatched. Germline V gene sequence: CDR1 LNHNV, CDR2 YYDKDF (reference sequence). The CDR3 region is CATSGELPGQGSYNEQFF. As DNA, the CDR3 is TGTGCCACCAGCGGTGAACTTCCGGGACAGGGATCCTACAATGAGCAGTTCTTC.

This chain uses TRBV6-1 with TRBJ2-5; TRBD1 agrees at 7 bases. The CDR3 extends over 15 amino acids. Germline loops: CDR1 MNHNS, CDR2 SASEGT. V was clipped by 1 base and J by 5 bases; unmatched bases: 7. CDR3 region: CASSEDRGFRETQYF. The DNA for the CDR3 is TGTGCCAGCAGTGAAGACAGGGGATTTCGGGAGACCCAGTACTTC.

The CDR3, as DNA: TGTGCCAGCTCGGATGACAGGGACGGCGAAAAACTGTTTTTT. Its protein product is CASSDDRDGEKLFF. The J gene is TRBJ1-4, the V gene TRBV6-5, with 7 bases identical to TRBD1. This CDR3 contains 14 residues. The trim removed 8 bases at V and 8 bases at J, leaving 11 bases unmatched. Germline CDR1 is MNHEY and CDR2 is SVGAGI.

This rearrangement joins TRBV7-8 to TRBJ1-1; D call uncertain. From germline, CDR1 is SGHVS and CDR2 FQNEAQ. V was cut by 2 bases and J by 4 bases, with 11 bases left in between. The CDR3 consists of 14 residues. Here the CDR3 reads CASSLMATGTEAFF. The CDR3 coding sequence is TGTGCCAGCAGCTTAATGGCCACGGGCACTGAAGCTTTCTTT. The full variable domain, in which reference TRBV7-8 and TRBJ1-1 provide the parts outside the CDR3, is GAGVSQSPRYKVAKRGQDVALRCDPISGHVSLFWYQQALGQGPEFLTYFQNEAQLDKSGLPSDRFFAERPEGSVSTLKIQRTQQEDSAVYLCASSLMATGTEAFFGQGTRLTVV.

The rearrangement links TRBV6-2 or TRBV6-3 to TRBJ1-1, with D tentatively TRBD1 (5 bases). The CDR3 totals 14 residues. Germline assignment: CDR1 MNHEY and CDR2 SVGEGT. Trimming took off 4 bases at V and 4 bases at J, with 13 bases between the two ends. CDR3 nucleotide sequence: TGTGCCAGCAGTTTCCAGGGATTCAGCACTGAAGCTTTCTTT. Translation: CASSFQGFSTEAFF.

The V and J genes are TRBV12-3 or TRBV12-4 and TRBJ1-2; possibly TRBD1 for D (5 bases). V lost 3 bases and J 7 bases, leaving 9 bases between the germline ends. This CDR3 has 12 residues. The CDR3 loop is CASSFGGAGYTF. The DNA of the CDR3 is TGTGCCAGCAGTTTTGGAGGGGCTGGCTACACCTTC.

The chain is built from TRBV18 and TRBJ2-7; 12 bases fit TRBD2. Germline CDR1 reads KGHSH; CDR2 reads LQKENI. J was trimmed by 3 bases and V by 6 bases; bases with no gene match: 6. The CDR3 loop spans 15 amino acids. Written as DNA, the CDR3 is TGTGCCAGCTCGACTAGCGGGGGTCCTTTCTACGAGCAGTACTTC. This translates into CASSTSGGPFYEQYF.

The chain uses TRBV11-3 and TRBJ2-7, with a weak D call TRBD1 (6 bases). This CDR3 contains 16 residues. CDR1 and CDR2 from the germline V gene are SGHNT and YENEEA. Deletions cut 5 bases from V and 3 bases from J, with 20 bases between. The CDR3 bases are TGTGCCAGCAGCCACGGACCCGACAGGCCCGTCTACGAGCAGTACTTC. This translates into CASSHGPDRPVYEQYF.

The chain joins TRBV15 to TRBJ2-3; 14 nucleotides agree with TRBD2. The CDR3 runs 16 residues. CDR1 and CDR2 (germline): LNHNV, YYDKDF (reference sequence). Trimming cost V 5 bases and J 4 bases; bases outside gene matches: 5. DNA of the CDR3: TGTGCCACCAGCCAGGGACTAGCGGGAGAGGCAGATACGCAGTATTTT. It codes for CATSQGLAGEADTQYF.

The CDR3 reads CASSRTPGLAGGGGELFF. The DNA of the CDR3 is TGTGCCAGCAGCCGAACCCCCGGACTAGCGGGTGGAGGCGGGGAGCTGTTTTTT. J is TRBJ2-2 and V is TRBV3-1 (or the pseudogene TRBV3-2); 11 nucleotides line up with TRBD2. The CDR3 has 18 residues. V lost 4 bases, J lost 7 bases, and 14 bases stayed unmatched. Germline CDR1 and CDR2: LGHDT and YNNKEL (reference sequence).

This clone turned up a few times. The rearrangement joins TRBV7-9 to TRBJ1-1; 11 nucleotides line up with TRBD1. Germline V gene data show CDR1 as SEHNR and CDR2 as FQNEAQ (reference sequence). CDR3 length: 16 residues. V was clipped by 5 bases and J by 9 bases; unmatched bases: 14. CDR3 amino acids: CASSPFGIGTGGKAFF. The CDR3 DNA sequence: TGTGCCAGCAGCCCGTTCGGGATAGGGACAGGGGGTAAAGCTTTCTTT. The complete variable domain, with remaining parts taken from reference TRBV7-9 and TRBJ1-1, reads DTGVSQNPRHKITKRGQNVTFRCDPISEHNRLYWYRQTLGQGPEFLTYFQNEAQLEKSRLLSDRFSAERPKGSFSTLEIQRTEQGDSAMYLCASSPFGIGTGGKAFFGQGTRLTVV.

The rearrangement joins TRBV27 to TRBJ2-7; 10 bases map to TRBD1. The CDR3 has 14 residues. The junction had 6 bases not matched to a gene; V was cut back by 5 bases and J by 5 bases. Germline V lookup: CDR1 MNHEY, CDR2 SMNVEV (reference sequence). In nucleotides, the CDR3 is TGTGCCAGCAGTCGGGACAGGGGAATCCACGAGCAGTACTTC. This gives the protein CASSRDRGIHEQYF.

V is TRBV30 and J is TRBJ2-2, with a possible D match to TRBD1 (6 bases). V shed 4 bases and J shed 8 bases, with 20 bases lying between them. The CDR3 sequence is 15 residues long. The germline V gene has CDR1 GTSNPN and CDR2 SVGIG (reference sequence). Here the CDR3 DNA reads TGTGCCTGGACCCTCAGGGGTGTCGAGGAAGGGGAGCTGTTTTTT. Residues: CAWTLRGVEEGELFF.

V usage is TRBV5-1 and J usage is TRBJ2-1; TRBD2 matches 14 bases. Germline V gene lookup returns CDR1 SGHRS and CDR2 YFSETQ. CDR3 length equals 18 residues. V was pared by 0 bases and J by 7 bases, with 9 bases of the junction left unmatched. The CDR3 region is CASSLAGLAGGGRNEQFF. The CDR3 bases are TGCGCCAGCAGCTTGGCCGGACTAGCGGGAGGAGGGAGGAATGAGCAGTTCTTC.

This clone was found once. The chain carries TRBV5-1 and TRBJ2-7; TRBD2 is a possible D gene (6 bases). Germline V lookup: CDR1 SGHRS, CDR2 YFSETQ. Between the trimmed V and J ends, which lost 4 bases and 7 bases, there was a span of 18 bases. CDR3 length equals 14 residues. CDR3 DNA sequence: TGCGCCAGCAGCGTTCCGGGCGGGACCGGGGAGCAGTACTTC. It encodes CASSVPGGTGEQYF.

V usage is TRBV18 and J usage is TRBJ2-1; D gene uncertain. CDR1 KGHSH and CDR2 LQKENI come from the germline V gene. The CDR3 runs to 12 residues. V lost 4 bases, J lost 6 bases, and 7 bases lay in between. The CDR3: CASSLPLNEQFF. In DNA form, the CDR3 reads TGTGCCAGCTCACTTCCCCTCAATGAGCAGTTCTTC.

The chain employs TRBV7-8 and TRBJ2-6; 8 bases map to TRBD1. CDR3 length equals 17 residues. The V segment lost 6 bases and the J segment 0 bases; nucleotides outside the gene matches: 7. Germline V gene lookup returns CDR1 SGHVS and CDR2 FQNEAQ. CDR3 loop: CASSLSGGSSGANVLTF. The CDR3 bases are TGTGCCAGCAGTCTCTCAGGGGGCAGCTCTGGGGCCAACGTCCTGACTTTC.

This sequence joins TRBV5-4 and TRBJ1-3, with 8 bases matching TRBD1. This CDR3 contains 15 residues. V trimming: 4 bases; J trimming: 2 bases; junction bases outside the gene matches: 5. Per the germline V gene, CDR1 is SGHNT and CDR2 is YYREEE (reference sequence). The CDR3 DNA reads TGTGCCAGCAGCGCGGACAGGGCCGCTGGAAACACCATATATTTT. As protein: CASSADRAAGNTIYF.

This sequence joins TRBV20-1 and TRBJ1-4; D remains ambiguous. V was shortened by 3 bases and J by 3 bases, with 11 bases between the two germline ends. The CDR3 has 14 residues. CDR1 and CDR2 (germline): DFQATT, SNEGSKA (reference sequence). The CDR3 region is CSASMQAPNEKLFF. CDR3 coding DNA: TGCAGTGCTAGTATGCAGGCACCTAATGAAAAACTGTTTTTT.

The V gene is TRBV5-1, the J gene TRBJ2-7; 9 bases are a match to TRBD1. Looked up from germline, CDR1 is SGHRS and CDR2 is YFSETQ. The CDR3 extends over 14 amino acids. The trim removed 4 bases at V and 3 bases at J, leaving 5 bases unmatched. For the CDR3, the DNA is TGCGCCAGCAGCCCGGGACAGGGTTTCTACGAGCAGTACTTC. Its translation: CASSPGQGFYEQYF.